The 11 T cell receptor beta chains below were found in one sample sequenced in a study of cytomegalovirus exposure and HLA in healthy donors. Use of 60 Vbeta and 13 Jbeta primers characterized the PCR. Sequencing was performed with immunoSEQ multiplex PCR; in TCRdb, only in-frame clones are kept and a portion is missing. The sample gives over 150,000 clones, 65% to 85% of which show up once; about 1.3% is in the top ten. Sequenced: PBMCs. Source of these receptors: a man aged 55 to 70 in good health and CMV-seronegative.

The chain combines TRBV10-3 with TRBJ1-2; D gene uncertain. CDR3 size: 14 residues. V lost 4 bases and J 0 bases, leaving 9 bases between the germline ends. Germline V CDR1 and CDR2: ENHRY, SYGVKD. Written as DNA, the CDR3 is TGTGCCATCAGTGCCGGACTCGCTAACTATGGCTACACCTTC. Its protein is CAISAGLANYGYTF.

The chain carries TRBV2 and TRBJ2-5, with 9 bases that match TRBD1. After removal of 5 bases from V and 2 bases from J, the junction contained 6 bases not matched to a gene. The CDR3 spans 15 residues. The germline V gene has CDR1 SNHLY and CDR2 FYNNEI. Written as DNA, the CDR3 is TGTGCCAGCAGTATTAACAGGGGGCAGCAAGAGACCCAGTACTTC. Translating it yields CASSINRGQQETQYF.

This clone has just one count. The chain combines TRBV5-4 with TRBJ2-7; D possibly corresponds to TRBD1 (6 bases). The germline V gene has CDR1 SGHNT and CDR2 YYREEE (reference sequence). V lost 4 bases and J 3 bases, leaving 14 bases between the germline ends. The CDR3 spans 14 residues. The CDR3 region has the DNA TGTGCCAGCAGCGCGGACAGAGCCCTCTACGAGCAGTACTTC. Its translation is CASSADRALYEQYF.

This CDR3 is CASSQGGGGTDTQYF. CDR3 sequence (DNA): TGCGCCAGCAGTCAAGGGGGCGGGGGCACAGATACGCAGTATTTT. The V and J genes are TRBV5-1 and TRBJ2-3; TRBD1 is a possible D gene (7 bases). CDR1 SGHRS and CDR2 YFSETQ come from the germline V gene. V was trimmed by 5 bases and J by 1 base, leaving 14 bases between them. The CDR3 sequence is 15 residues long.

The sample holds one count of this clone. The CDR3 is CASSQSRDTNTGELFF. Here the CDR3 DNA reads TGTGCCAGCAGTCAAAGCCGGGACACAAACACCGGGGAGCTGTTTTTT. The chain uses TRBV27 and TRBJ2-2; tentative D call: TRBD1 (6 bases). Looked up from germline, CDR1 is MNHEY and CDR2 is SMNVEV (reference sequence). This CDR3 contains 16 residues. Trimming removed 5 bases at V and 2 bases at J, with 15 bases between.

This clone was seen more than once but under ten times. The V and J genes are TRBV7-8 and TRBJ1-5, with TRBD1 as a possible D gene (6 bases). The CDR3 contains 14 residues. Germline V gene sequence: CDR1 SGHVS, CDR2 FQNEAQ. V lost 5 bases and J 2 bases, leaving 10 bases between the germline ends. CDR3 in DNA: TGTGCCAGCAGCCCGGACAGCGGCAATCAGCCCCAGCATTTT. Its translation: CASSPDSGNQPQHF.

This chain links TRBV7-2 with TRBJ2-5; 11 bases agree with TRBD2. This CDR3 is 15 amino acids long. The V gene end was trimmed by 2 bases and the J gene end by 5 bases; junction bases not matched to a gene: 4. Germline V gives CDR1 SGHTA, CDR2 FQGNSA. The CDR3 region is CASSLTSGRGETQYF. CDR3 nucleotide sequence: TGTGCCAGCAGCTTAACTAGCGGGAGAGGGGAGACCCAGTACTTC.

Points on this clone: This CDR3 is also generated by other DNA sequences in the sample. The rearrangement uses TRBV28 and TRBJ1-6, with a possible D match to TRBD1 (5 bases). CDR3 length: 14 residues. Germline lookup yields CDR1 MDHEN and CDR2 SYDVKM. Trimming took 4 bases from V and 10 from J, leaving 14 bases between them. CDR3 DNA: TGTGCCAGCAGTTCGGGGGAGGGGTACTCACCCCTCCACTTT. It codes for CASSSGEGYSPLHF. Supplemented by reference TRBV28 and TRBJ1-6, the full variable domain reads DVKVTQSSRYLVKRTGEKVFLECVQDMDHENMFWYRQDPGLGLRLIYFSYDVKMKEKGDIPEGYSVSREKKERFSLILESASTNQTSMYLCASSSGEGYSPLHFGNGTRLTVT.

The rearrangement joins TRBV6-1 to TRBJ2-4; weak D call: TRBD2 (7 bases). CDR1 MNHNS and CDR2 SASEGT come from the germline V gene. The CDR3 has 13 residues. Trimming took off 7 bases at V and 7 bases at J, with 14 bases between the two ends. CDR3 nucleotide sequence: TGTGCCAGCAACCGGGGGGCGTCGAACATTCAGTACTTC. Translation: CASNRGASNIQYF.

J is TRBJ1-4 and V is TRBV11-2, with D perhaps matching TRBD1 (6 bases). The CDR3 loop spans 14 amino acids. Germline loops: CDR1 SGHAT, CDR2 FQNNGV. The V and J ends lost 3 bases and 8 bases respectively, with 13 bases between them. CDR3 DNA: TGTGCCAGCAGCTTCCAGACAGGCTCAGAAAAACTGTTTTTT. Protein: CASSFQTGSEKLFF.

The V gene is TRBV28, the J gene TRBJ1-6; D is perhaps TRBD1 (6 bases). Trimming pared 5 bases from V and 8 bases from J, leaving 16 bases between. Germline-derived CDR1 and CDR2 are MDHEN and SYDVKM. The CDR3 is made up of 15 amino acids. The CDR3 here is CASSPTGNLYSPLHF. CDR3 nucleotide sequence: TGTGCCAGCAGTCCCACAGGGAATCTTTATTCACCCCTCCACTTT.